The T cell receptor (beta chain) under discussion was sequenced for a study of blood T cell repertoires in COVID-19. Background on the study: PBMCs, B-cell-depleted T cells, or T cells were the source of the cDNA or gDNA that made up the material.

V shed 4 bases and J shed 6 bases, with 10 bases lying between them. Germline CDR1 and CDR2: DFQATT and SNEGSKA (reference sequence). This CDR3 region has 12 residues. The protocol was immunoSEQ multiplex PCR, while the TCRdb copy is restricted to in-frame clones and leaves out a portion. Of hundreds of thousands of clones in the sample, 85% were seen once. The chain joins TRBV20-1 to TRBJ1-5; perhaps TRBD1 as D (5 bases). The sample comprised PBMCs or T cells enriched from blood (not recorded which). The sequence came from a woman between 45 and 60 years old who had recovered from COVID-19. CDR3 DNA: TGCAGTGCTATTGACAGAAGTCAGCCCCAGCATTTT. Protein: CSAIDRSQPQHF.